This record covers a single TCR beta chain. Its target is unknown. Some clones are missing from TCRdb's copy, which holds only in-frame ones; the method was immunoSEQ multiplex PCR. The repertoire includes 14,000 or so clones, 65% to 90% of them detected once, and about 1.8% sits in the top ten. This sample is part of a study of PD-1 blockade in mismatch repair-deficient tumors. Study overall: Enrolled about 2013-2017, patients had progressing, pretreated mismatch repair-deficient cancers of about a dozen types. Whole-study results and caveats: After pembrolizumab, tumor-resident clones rose rapidly, then generally contracted before radiologic responses.

PCR or immunohistochemistry showed mismatch repair deficiency in every enrolled patient. CDR1 and CDR2 from the germline V gene are SGHRS and YFSETQ. The CDR3 has 15 amino acids. V was shortened by 0 bases and J by 8 bases, with 14 bases between the two germline ends. The sample here was PBMCs, taken less than 15 weeks after starting pembrolizumab. The chain is built from TRBV5-1 and TRBJ1-4; a possible D gene is TRBD1 (6 bases). The TCR comes from an adult with mismatch repair-deficient cancer. The CDR3 loop reads CASSLAGAREEKLFF. CDR3 bases: TGCGCCAGCAGCTTGGCAGGGGCGCGGGAGGAAAAACTGTTTTTT. The variable domain in full, with the rest retrieved from reference TRBV5-1 and TRBJ1-4, is KAGVTQTPRYLIKTRGQQVTLSCSPISGHRSVSWYQQTPGQGLQFLFEYFSETQRNKGNFPGRFSGRQFSNSRSEMNVSTLELGDSALYLCASSLAGAREEKLFFGSGTQLSVL.